This TCR beta chain was sequenced for a study of OX40 agonist ivuxolimab in advanced cancers. Study background: Partial responses occurred in Three dose-escalation patients, one with hepatocellular carcinoma and two with cutaneous melanoma.

Produced via immunoSEQ multiplex PCR; TCRdb's table is partial and in-frame only. The sample carries about 46,000 clones, approximately 91% recorded once. Regarding this clone: The target antigen is unknown.

Per germline, CDR1 MDHEN and CDR2 SYDVKM. The CDR3 has 13 amino acids. Trimming at V came to 10 bases and at J to 4 bases, leaving 9 bases not matched to a gene. Overall study findings and caveats: Antigen specificity of clonally expanded peripheral T cells was not established.

This sample comprised CD4+ or CD8+ T cells sorted from blood, obtained in a trial of the OX40 agonist ivuxolimab. The clonotype comes from an adult with an advanced solid tumor such as melanoma, head and neck, liver or kidney cancer. The chain joins TRBV28 to TRBJ2-5; 7 bases fit TRBD2. CDR3 DNA: TGTGCCACCCTTAGGGTAGCGGGAGAGACCCAGTACTTC. It is translated as CATLRVAGETQYF.